Each of the 22 T cell receptor beta chains below was sequenced from the same sample in a study of blood T cell repertoires in COVID-19. Assay used: immunoSEQ multiplex PCR; TCRdb lists only in-frame clones, some missing. The sample has roughly 220,000 clones; just under 85% are singletons. The sequenced sample consisted of PBMCs or T cells enriched from blood (not recorded which). These receptors all come from a man aged 35 to 55 who had recovered from COVID-19.

The gene calls are TRBV3-1 (or the pseudogene TRBV3-2) and TRBJ2-5; TRBD2 is a possible D gene (6 bases). This CDR3 is built from 13 residues. The germline CDR1 and CDR2 sequences are LGHDT and YNNKEL (reference sequence). The V and J ends lost 5 bases and 2 bases respectively, with 9 bases between them. CDR3 nucleotide sequence: TGTGCCAGCAGCACGGAGGGTCAAGAGACCCAGTACTTC. Translated: CASSTEGQETQYF.

The chain links TRBV20-1 to TRBJ1-3; 9 bases map to TRBD1. Germline V gene data show CDR1 as DFQATT and CDR2 as SNEGSKA (reference sequence). CDR3 length: 13 amino acids. The J segment lost 6 bases and the V segment lost 3 bases, leaving 3 bases of the junction unmatched. CDR3 loop: CSASDRGTNTIYF. CDR3 nucleotides: TGCAGTGCTAGTGACAGGGGGACAAACACCATATATTTT.

This clone was recorded a few times. The gene calls are TRBV5-6 and TRBJ2-7; a possible D gene is TRBD1 (5 bases). Trimming took 2 bases from V and 0 from J, leaving 9 bases between them. CDR1 is SGHDT, CDR2 YYEEEE, per germline. The CDR3 has 14 residues. The CDR3 spells CASSFRQYSYEQYF. As DNA, the CDR3 is TGTGCCAGCAGCTTCCGACAGTACTCCTACGAGCAGTACTTC.

V and J are TRBV3-1 (or the pseudogene TRBV3-2) and TRBJ1-1, with D possibly matching TRBD1 (5 bases). The V end was cut by 3 bases, the J end by 1 base, with 15 bases between. The CDR3 is made up of 16 amino acids. The germline gives CDR1 LGHDT, CDR2 YNNKEL (reference sequence). The chain's CDR3 is CASSHLPTGPNTEAFF. In DNA, the CDR3 is TGTGCCAGCAGCCACCTACCTACAGGTCCGAACACTGAAGCTTTCTTT.

The genes are TRBV14 and TRBJ2-1; 8 bases are a match to TRBD1. J lost 7 bases, V lost 1 base, and 6 bases had no gene match. CDR1 and CDR2 (germline): SGHDN, FVKESK. The CDR3 length is 15 residues. The CDR3 loop is CASSQAQGARNEQFF. CDR3 DNA sequence: TGTGCCAGCAGCCAAGCGCAGGGGGCGCGGAATGAGCAGTTCTTC.

The chain couples TRBV30 to TRBJ2-2; possible D gene TRBD2, 6 bases. V dropped 7 bases and J dropped 4 bases, with 13 bases sitting between them. CDR1 GTSNPN and CDR2 SVGIG come from the germline V gene (reference sequence). The CDR3 contains 13 residues. The CDR3 region has the DNA TGTGCCTCTGGAGGCGGGGTCACCGGGGAGCTGTTTTTT. It yields the protein CASGGGVTGELFF. Supplemented by reference TRBV30 and TRBJ2-2, the full variable domain reads SQTIHQWPATLVQPVGSPLSLECTVEGTSNPNLYWYRQAAGRGLQLLFYSVGIGQISSEVPQNLSASRPQDRQFILSSKKLLLSDSGFYLCASGGGVTGELFFGEGSRLTVL.

J is TRBJ1-5 and V is TRBV4-1, with TRBD1 matching 7 bases. This CDR3 is built from 15 residues. Germline V lookup: CDR1 MGHRA, CDR2 YSYEKL. Trimming took 3 bases from V and 12 from J; bases not matched to a gene: 14. DNA for the CDR3: TGCGCCAGCAGCCAGGATTCCCGACAGGGAGTCGGCCAGCATTTT. Translated: CASSQDSRQGVGQHF.

The chain links TRBV5-1 to TRBJ2-3; D not resolved. CDR1 is SGHRS, CDR2 YFSETQ, per germline. Trimming took 1 base from V and 2 from J, leaving 11 bases between them. The length of the CDR3 is 15 residues. The CDR3 region has the DNA TGCGCCAGCAGCTTGCTGTCTGTTATCACAGATACGCAGTATTTT. The encoded protein is CASSLLSVITDTQYF.

V and J are TRBV6-5 and TRBJ2-5; TRBD2 might be the D (6 bases). V dropped 5 bases and J dropped 5 bases, with 18 bases sitting between them. The V gene's germline CDR1 is MNHEY and CDR2 SVGAGI. This CDR3 contains 15 residues. The CDR3 here is CASSLRDFSIETQYF. The CDR3 region has the DNA TGTGCCAGCAGTCTACGGGACTTCTCCATCGAGACCCAGTACTTC.

This chain joins TRBV6-5 and TRBJ1-1; TRBD1 might be the D (6 bases). CDR1 and CDR2 from the germline V gene are MNHEY and SVGAGI. The CDR3 runs to 15 residues. Trimming cost V 3 bases and J 0 bases, with 11 bases left between them. The CDR3 sequence: CASSYQGTMNTEAFF. The CDR3 DNA reads TGTGCCAGCAGTTATCAGGGGACCATGAACACTGAAGCTTTCTTT.

A note on this clone: The same CDR3 arises from other DNA sequences in this sample as well. V is TRBV3-1 (or the pseudogene TRBV3-2) and J is TRBJ2-5, with D perhaps TRBD1 (8 bases). With 4 bases removed from V and 4 bases from J, the gap between germline ends came to 13 bases. This CDR3 spans 14 amino acids. The V gene's germline CDR1 is LGHDT and CDR2 YNNKEL (reference sequence). The CDR3 is CASSPTGGVETQYF. In nucleotides, the CDR3 is TGTGCCAGCAGCCCCACAGGGGGGGTAGAGACCCAGTACTTC.

The chain combines TRBV5-5 with TRBJ2-3; 10 bases are a match to TRBD2. The CDR3 is 17 residues long. Germline V gene data show CDR1 as SGHKS and CDR2 as YYEKEE (reference sequence). Germline trimming cut 0 bases from V and 3 bases from J; bases unmatched to any gene: 7. Here the CDR3 reads CASSLAPLAGATDTQYF. Here the CDR3 DNA reads TGTGCCAGCAGCTTGGCCCCTCTAGCGGGGGCGACAGATACGCAGTATTTT.

This clone was seen just once. This chain connects TRBV5-1 to TRBJ2-3; 10 bases agree with TRBD2. The CDR3 length is 15 residues. Looked up from germline, CDR1 is SGHRS and CDR2 is YFSETQ. Trimming took 5 bases from V and 6 from J; bases not matched to a gene: 9. CDR3 protein: CASSGSGGTMDTQYF. The CDR3, as DNA: TGCGCCAGCAGTGGTAGCGGGGGGACTATGGATACGCAGTATTTT. The whole variable domain, remainder taken from reference TRBV5-1 and TRBJ2-3, is KAGVTQTPRYLIKTRGQQVTLSCSPISGHRSVSWYQQTPGQGLQFLFEYFSETQRNKGNFPGRFSGRQFSNSRSEMNVSTLELGDSALYLCASSGSGGTMDTQYFGPGTRLTVL.

The V and J genes are TRBV14 and TRBJ2-3; 11 bases agree with TRBD1. Trimming cost V 4 bases and J 6 bases; bases outside gene matches: 9. This CDR3 region has 16 residues. CDR1 and CDR2 from the germline V gene are SGHDN and FVKESK. CDR3: CASSRHRDRGWDTQYF. As DNA, the CDR3 is TGTGCCAGCAGCCGCCACCGGGACAGGGGGTGGGATACGCAGTATTTT.

The table lists this clone with a count of one. V gene TRBV6-5 combines with J gene TRBJ2-2; 7 bases align to TRBD2. The CDR3 runs 14 residues. The germline V gene has CDR1 MNHEY and CDR2 SVGAGI. V shed 7 bases and J 6 bases; nucleotides not matched to a gene: 8. The CDR3 reads CASTSGLVSGELFF. The CDR3 DNA reads as TGTGCCAGCACCTCCGGACTAGTCTCCGGGGAGCTGTTTTTT.

DNA for the CDR3: TGTGCCAGCAGTTCCACAGGGGGCTCTGGAAACACCATATATTTT. This sequence encodes CASSSTGGSGNTIYF. The rearrangement uses TRBV28 and TRBJ1-3; 8 nucleotides agree with TRBD1. J was trimmed by 0 bases and V by 4 bases; bases with no gene match: 2. The CDR3 is made up of 15 amino acids. The germline CDR1 and CDR2 sequences are MDHEN and SYDVKM.

The V call is TRBV27, the J call TRBJ1-4; no reliable D call. CDR3 size: 15 residues. CDR1 MNHEY and CDR2 SMNVEV come from the germline V gene (reference sequence). With 5 bases removed from V and 5 bases from J, the gap between germline ends came to 15 bases. As DNA, the CDR3 is TGTGCCAGCAGTCTCGTGTGGGGAGGGAATGAAAAACTGTTTTTT. Translating gives CASSLVWGGNEKLFF.

The V call is TRBV28, the J call TRBJ1-1; possibly TRBD1 for D (6 bases). Germline CDR1 is MDHEN and CDR2 is SYDVKM. This CDR3 region has 15 residues. Between the trimmed V and J ends, which lost 3 bases and 6 bases, there was a span of 17 bases. This CDR3 reads CASSFAGAGWAEAFF. CDR3 nucleotides: TGTGCCAGCAGTTTTGCAGGGGCTGGCTGGGCTGAAGCTTTCTTT.

The V gene is TRBV5-4, the J gene TRBJ1-1, with D perhaps TRBD1 (5 bases). Germline CDR1 is SGHNT and CDR2 is YYREEE (reference sequence). Trimming stripped 5 bases from V and 3 bases from J, with 23 bases between. The CDR3 loop spans 17 amino acids. This chain's CDR3 is CASRPPPTGGTDTEAFF. The CDR3 nucleotides are TGTGCCAGCAGACCCCCCCCGACGGGAGGGACGGACACTGAAGCTTTCTTT.

V and J are TRBV7-8 and TRBJ1-5; TRBD1 agrees at 7 bases. The CDR3 consists of 15 residues. The trim removed 5 bases at V and 10 bases at J, leaving 14 bases unmatched. Germline CDR1 reads SGHVS; CDR2 reads FQNEAQ. The CDR3 loop is CASSPIGTAISPQHF. CDR3 bases: TGTGCCAGCAGCCCCATCGGGACAGCAATCAGCCCCCAGCATTTT.

The chain combines TRBV28 with TRBJ2-7; 8 bases match TRBD2. The CDR3 has 16 amino acids. Germline V gene sequence: CDR1 MDHEN, CDR2 SYDVKM. Trimming cost V 6 bases and J 3 bases; bases outside gene matches: 13. The CDR3 spells CASRNTQGGGLYEQYF. Written as DNA, the CDR3 is TGTGCCAGCAGAAATACCCAGGGCGGGGGGCTCTACGAGCAGTACTTC.

The rearrangement links TRBV30 to TRBJ1-3; no clear D. CDR3 length: 15 amino acids. The germline V gene has CDR1 GTSNPN and CDR2 SVGIG (reference sequence). V lost 3 bases and J 4 bases, leaving 16 bases between the germline ends. Here the CDR3 DNA reads TGTGCCTGGAGGGACCTTGGGAGGACCGGAAACACCATATATTTT. This translates into CAWRDLGRTGNTIYF.